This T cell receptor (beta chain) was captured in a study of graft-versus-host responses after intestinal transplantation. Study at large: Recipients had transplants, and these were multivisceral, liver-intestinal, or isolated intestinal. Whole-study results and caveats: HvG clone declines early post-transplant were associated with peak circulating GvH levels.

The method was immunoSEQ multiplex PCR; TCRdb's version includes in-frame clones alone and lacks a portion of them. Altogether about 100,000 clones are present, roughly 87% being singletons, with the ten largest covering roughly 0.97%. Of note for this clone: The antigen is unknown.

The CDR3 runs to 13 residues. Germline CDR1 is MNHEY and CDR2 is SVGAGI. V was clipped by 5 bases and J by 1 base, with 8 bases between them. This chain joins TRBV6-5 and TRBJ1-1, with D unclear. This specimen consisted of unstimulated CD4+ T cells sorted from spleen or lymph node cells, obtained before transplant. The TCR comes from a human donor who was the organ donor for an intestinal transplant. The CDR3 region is CASSRTENTEAFF. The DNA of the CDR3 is TGTGCCAGCAGTAGGACGGAGAACACTGAAGCTTTCTTT.